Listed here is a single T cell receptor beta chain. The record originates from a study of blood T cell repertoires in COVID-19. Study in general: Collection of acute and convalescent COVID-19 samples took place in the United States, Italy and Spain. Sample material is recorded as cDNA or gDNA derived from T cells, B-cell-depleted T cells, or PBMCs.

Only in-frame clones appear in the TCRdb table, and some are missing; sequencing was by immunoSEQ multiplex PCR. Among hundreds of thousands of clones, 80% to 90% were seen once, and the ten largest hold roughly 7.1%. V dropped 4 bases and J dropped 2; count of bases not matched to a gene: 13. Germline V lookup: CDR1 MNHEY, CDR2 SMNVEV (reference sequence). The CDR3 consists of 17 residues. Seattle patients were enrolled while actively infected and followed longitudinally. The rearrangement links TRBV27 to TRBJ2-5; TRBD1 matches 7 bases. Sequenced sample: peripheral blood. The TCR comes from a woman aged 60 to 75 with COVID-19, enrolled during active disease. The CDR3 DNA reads TGTGCCAGCAGTTCCCGGACAGGAGCCTTATCACAAGAGACCCAGTACTTC. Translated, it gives CASSSRTGALSQETQYF.